The rows below give T cell receptor beta chains drawn from one sample of a study of blood T cell repertoires in COVID-19. Some clones are missing from TCRdb's copy, which holds only in-frame ones; the method was immunoSEQ multiplex PCR. The sample shows 400,000 to 450,000 clones, approximately 89% of them seen only once. Material for sequencing was peripheral blood. These receptors all stem from a woman between 40 and 55 years old with COVID-19, enrolled during active disease. Both conserved end residues are part of each CDR3. Each record gives: J gene, V gene, CDR3 protein.

TRBJ2-5	TRBV29-1	CSAPSGRETQYF
TRBJ1-1	TRBV5-5	CASSLGRDTEAFF
TRBJ2-3	TRBV9	CASSGTSGRGDTQYF
TRBJ1-6	TRBV2	CASSEPSRDSSTLHF
TRBJ1-3	TRBV6-5	CASTRGGSGNTIYF
TRBJ2-5	TRBV29-1	CSVEDGGETQYF
TRBJ1-5	TRBV10-3	CAISPGTPHQPQHF
TRBJ1-5	TRBV6-2/TRBV6-3	CASSHDQGGQPQHF
TRBJ2-4	TRBV3-1/TRBV3-2	CASSQELRLGENIQYF
TRBJ2-7	TRBV7-9	CASSSTTDRTYEQYF
TRBJ1-3	TRBV10-3	CAISPGQGTGNTIYF
TRBJ2-2	TRBV2	CASSTGTSGSSNTGELFF
TRBJ2-1	TRBV13	CASSLGKSAGVRYNEQFF
TRBJ2-2	TRBV6-6	CASSYTTFDNTGELFF
TRBJ2-1	TRBV5-1	CASSMRTSGGLGGFF
TRBJ2-3	TRBV4-3	CASSQEWRNTDTQYF
TRBJ1-1	TRBV18	CASSPGTGRMNTEAFF
TRBJ1-2	TRBV19	CASSQTGSYGYTF
TRBJ2-3	TRBV9	CASSVGGGATDTQYF
TRBJ2-3	TRBV6-5	CASSYGSGHSADTQYF
TRBJ2-2	TRBV5-1	CASSLDVSGELFF
TRBJ2-2	TRBV7-9	CASSLPSGQGEDGELFF
TRBJ2-5	TRBV4-1	CASSQVQSQETQYF
TRBJ2-1	TRBV3-1/TRBV3-2	CASAQGLAGGRRSYNEQFF
TRBJ1-4	TRBV28	CASSTRQASGEKLFF
TRBJ2-5	TRBV7-2	CASSLVGASGLLPLRTQYF
TRBJ1-5	TRBV2	CASSPAGEGRPQHF
TRBJ1-5	TRBV5-8	CASSLQGRNDQPQHF
TRBJ2-1	TRBV10-3	CAAAQGLAVNNEQFF
TRBJ2-5	TRBV7-2	CASSLLGTGGGETQYF
TRBJ1-1	TRBV5-1	CASSLEGRGLGSAFF
TRBJ2-7	TRBV30	CAWRAGQGIFF
TRBJ1-5	TRBV19	CASSTDRGYSNQPQHF
TRBJ1-5	TRBV12-3/TRBV12-4	CASSPQGNQPQHF
TRBJ1-6	TRBV5-1	CASRRGPSPNLGSPLHF
TRBJ1-1	TRBV10-2	CASSETGGRNTEAFF
TRBJ2-2	TRBV9	CASETRGATGELFF
TRBJ2-1	TRBV19	CASSTRLAGGPGDNEQFF
TRBJ2-2	TRBV6-4	CASTPSGGVNTGELFF
TRBJ1-2	TRBV7-2	CASRGQGNLPGGYTF
TRBJ2-7	TRBV28	CASSHSYEQYF
TRBJ1-1	TRBV5-1	CAGSRDSLINQAFF
TRBJ1-1	TRBV11-2	CASSLYLNSEAFF
TRBJ2-3	TRBV27	CASSLLRQGGNGVYF
TRBJ1-6	TRBV19	CASSLRTGPNSPLHF
TRBJ1-3	TRBV11-2	CASSPALGQGSGNTIYF